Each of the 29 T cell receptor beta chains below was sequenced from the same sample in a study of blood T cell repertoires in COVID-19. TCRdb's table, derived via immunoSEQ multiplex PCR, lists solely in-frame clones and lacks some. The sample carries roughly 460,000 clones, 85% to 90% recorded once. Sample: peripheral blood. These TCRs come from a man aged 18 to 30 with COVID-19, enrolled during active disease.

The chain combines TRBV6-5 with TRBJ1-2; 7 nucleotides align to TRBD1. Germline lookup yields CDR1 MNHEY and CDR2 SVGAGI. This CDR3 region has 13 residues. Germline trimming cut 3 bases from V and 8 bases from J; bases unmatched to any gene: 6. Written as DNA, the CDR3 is TGTGCCAGCAGTTATGGAGGGGGCAGGGGCTACACCTTC. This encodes CASSYGGGRGYTF.

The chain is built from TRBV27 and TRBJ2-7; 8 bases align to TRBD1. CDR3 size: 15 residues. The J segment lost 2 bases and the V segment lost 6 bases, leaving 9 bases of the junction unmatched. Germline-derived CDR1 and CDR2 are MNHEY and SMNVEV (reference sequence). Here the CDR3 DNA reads TGTGCCAGCAGATCCCACAGGGGGATCGCCTACGAGCAGTACTTC. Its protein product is CASRSHRGIAYEQYF.

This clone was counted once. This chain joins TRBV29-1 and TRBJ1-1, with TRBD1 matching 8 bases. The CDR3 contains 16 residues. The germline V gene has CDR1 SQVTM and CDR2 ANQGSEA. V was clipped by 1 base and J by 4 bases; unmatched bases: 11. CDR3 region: CSVEGVRGRGGTEAFF. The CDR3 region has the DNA TGCAGCGTTGAAGGGGTCAGGGGGCGCGGGGGCACTGAAGCTTTCTTT.

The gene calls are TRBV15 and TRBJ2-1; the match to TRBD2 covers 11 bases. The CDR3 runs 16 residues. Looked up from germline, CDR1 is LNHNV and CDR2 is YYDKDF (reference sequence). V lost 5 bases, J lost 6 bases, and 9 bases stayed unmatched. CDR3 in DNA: TGTGCCACCAGCGTAATAGCGGGAGGGCCGGGCAATGAGCAGTTCTTC. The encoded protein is CATSVIAGGPGNEQFF.

CDR3 nucleotides: TGTGCCAGTAGTATAGACGCCGGGACAGGCACCTACGAGCAGTACTTC. This translates into CASSIDAGTGTYEQYF. V usage is TRBV19 and J usage is TRBJ2-7; 8 nucleotides line up with TRBD1. This CDR3 is 16 amino acids long. Per germline, CDR1 LNHDA and CDR2 SQIVND (reference sequence). The J segment lost 2 bases and the V segment lost 0 bases, leaving 6 bases of the junction unmatched.

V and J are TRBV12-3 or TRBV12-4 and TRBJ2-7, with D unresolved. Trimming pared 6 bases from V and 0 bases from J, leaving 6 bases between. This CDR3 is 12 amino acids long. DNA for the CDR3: TGTGCCAGCAGCCACATCTCCTACGAGCAGTACTTC. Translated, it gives CASSHISYEQYF.

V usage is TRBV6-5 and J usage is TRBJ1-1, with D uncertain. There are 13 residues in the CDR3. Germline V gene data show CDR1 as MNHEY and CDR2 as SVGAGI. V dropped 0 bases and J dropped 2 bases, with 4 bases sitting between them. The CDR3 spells CASSYSSNTEAFF. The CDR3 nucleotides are TGTGCCAGCAGTTACTCGTCAAACACTGAAGCTTTCTTT.

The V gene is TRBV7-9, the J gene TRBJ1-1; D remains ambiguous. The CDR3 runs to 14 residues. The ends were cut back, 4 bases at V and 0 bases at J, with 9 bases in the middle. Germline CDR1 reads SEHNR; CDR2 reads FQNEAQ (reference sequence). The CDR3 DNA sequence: TGTGCCAGCAGCTCCAGAACAGTGAACACTGAAGCTTTCTTT. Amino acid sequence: CASSSRTVNTEAFF.

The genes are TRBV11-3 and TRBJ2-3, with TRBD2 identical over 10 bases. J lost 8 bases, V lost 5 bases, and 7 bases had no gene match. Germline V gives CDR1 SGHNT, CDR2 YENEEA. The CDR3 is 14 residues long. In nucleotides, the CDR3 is TGTGCCAGCAGCGTCGGACTAGCGGAGGGTACGCAGTATTTT. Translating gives CASSVGLAEGTQYF.

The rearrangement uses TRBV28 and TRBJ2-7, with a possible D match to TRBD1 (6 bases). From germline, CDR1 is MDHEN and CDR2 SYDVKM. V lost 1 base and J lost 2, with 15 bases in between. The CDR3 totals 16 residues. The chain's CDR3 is CASSLSFGGRAYEQYF. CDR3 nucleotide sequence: TGTGCCAGCAGTTTATCGTTTGGGGGCAGGGCCTACGAGCAGTACTTC.

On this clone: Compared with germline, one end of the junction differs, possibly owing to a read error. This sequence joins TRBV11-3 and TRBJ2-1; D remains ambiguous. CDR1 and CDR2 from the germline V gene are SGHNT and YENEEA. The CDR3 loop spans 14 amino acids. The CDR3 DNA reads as TGTGCCAGCAGCTTGGGCCTCTTCTACGATGAGCAGTTCTTC. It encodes CASSLGLFYDEQFF.

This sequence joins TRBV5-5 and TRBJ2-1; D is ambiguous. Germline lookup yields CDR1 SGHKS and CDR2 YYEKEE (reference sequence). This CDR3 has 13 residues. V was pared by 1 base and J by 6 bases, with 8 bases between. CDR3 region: CASSLWPGNEQFF. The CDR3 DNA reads TGTGCCAGCAGCTTGTGGCCGGGCAATGAGCAGTTCTTC.

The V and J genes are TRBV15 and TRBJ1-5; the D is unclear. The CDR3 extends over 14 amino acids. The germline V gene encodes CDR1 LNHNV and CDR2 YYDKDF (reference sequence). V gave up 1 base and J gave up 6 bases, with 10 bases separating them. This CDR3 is CATSRGGESQPQHF. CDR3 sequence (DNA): TGTGCCACCAGCAGAGGCGGGGAGAGTCAGCCCCAGCATTTT.

Here the CDR3 reads CATNYQTGLNYGYTF. The CDR3 DNA is TGTGCCACAAACTACCAGACAGGTCTTAACTATGGCTACACCTTC. This chain links TRBV19 with TRBJ1-2; possible D gene TRBD1, 6 bases. Trimming left V 10 bases short and J 1 base short, with 19 bases between. Per the germline V gene, CDR1 is LNHDA and CDR2 is SQIVND (reference sequence). This CDR3 is 15 amino acids long.

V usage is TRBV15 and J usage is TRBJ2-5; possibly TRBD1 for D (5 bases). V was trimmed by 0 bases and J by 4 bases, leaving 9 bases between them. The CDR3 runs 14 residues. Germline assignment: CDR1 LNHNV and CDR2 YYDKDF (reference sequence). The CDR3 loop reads CATSRETGPETQYF. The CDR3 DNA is TGTGCCACCAGCAGAGAAACAGGTCCAGAGACCCAGTACTTC.

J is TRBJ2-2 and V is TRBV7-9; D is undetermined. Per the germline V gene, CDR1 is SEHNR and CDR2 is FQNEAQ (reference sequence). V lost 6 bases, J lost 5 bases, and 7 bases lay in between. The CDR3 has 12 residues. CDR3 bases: TGTGCCAGCAGGACTGATACCGGGGAGCTGTTTTTT. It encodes CASRTDTGELFF.

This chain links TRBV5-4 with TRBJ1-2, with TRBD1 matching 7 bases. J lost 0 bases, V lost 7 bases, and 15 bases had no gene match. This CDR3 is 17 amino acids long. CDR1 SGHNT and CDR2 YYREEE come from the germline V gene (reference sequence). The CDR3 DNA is TGTGCCAGCGGAACACCGGGACAGTTCAAAACTAACTATGGCTACACCTTC. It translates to CASGTPGQFKTNYGYTF.

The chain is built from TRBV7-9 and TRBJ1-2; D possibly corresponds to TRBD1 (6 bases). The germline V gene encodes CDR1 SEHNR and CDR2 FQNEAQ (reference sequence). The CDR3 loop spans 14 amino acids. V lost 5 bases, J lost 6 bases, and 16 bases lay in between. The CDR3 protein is CASSPSGVGDGYTF. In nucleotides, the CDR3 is TGTGCCAGCAGCCCCTCAGGGGTAGGCGATGGCTACACCTTC.

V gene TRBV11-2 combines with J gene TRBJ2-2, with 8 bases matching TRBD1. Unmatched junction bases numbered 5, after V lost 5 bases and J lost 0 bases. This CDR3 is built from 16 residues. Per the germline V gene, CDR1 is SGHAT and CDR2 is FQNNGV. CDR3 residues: CASSPRQGPNTGELFF. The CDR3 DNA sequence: TGTGCCAGCAGCCCTCGACAGGGGCCGAACACCGGGGAGCTGTTTTTT.

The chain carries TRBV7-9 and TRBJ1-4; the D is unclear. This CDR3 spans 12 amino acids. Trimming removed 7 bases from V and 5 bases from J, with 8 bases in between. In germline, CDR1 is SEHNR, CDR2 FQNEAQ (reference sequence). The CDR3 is CASTRVNEKLFF. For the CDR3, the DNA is TGTGCCAGCACCAGAGTGAATGAAAAACTGTTTTTT.

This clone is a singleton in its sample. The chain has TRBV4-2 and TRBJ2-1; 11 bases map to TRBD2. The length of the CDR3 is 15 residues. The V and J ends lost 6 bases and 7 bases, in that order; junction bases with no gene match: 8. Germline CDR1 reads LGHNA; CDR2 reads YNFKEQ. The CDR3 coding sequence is TGTGCCAGCAGGGAAACTAGCGGGGGAGGGAATGAGCAGTTCTTC. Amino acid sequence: CASRETSGGGNEQFF.

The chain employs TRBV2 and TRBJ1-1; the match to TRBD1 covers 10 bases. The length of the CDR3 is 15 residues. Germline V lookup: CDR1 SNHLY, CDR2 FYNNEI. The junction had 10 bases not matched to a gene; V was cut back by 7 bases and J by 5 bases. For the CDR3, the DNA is TGTGCCAGCATCCCCGGGACAGGGGATGGTACTGAAGCTTTCTTT. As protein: CASIPGTGDGTEAFF.

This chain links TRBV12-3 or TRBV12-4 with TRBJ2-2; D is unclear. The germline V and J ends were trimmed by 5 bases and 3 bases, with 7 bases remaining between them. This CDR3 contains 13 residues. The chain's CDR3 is CASSLSYTGELFF. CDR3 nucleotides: TGTGCCAGCAGTCTATCATACACCGGGGAGCTGTTTTTT.

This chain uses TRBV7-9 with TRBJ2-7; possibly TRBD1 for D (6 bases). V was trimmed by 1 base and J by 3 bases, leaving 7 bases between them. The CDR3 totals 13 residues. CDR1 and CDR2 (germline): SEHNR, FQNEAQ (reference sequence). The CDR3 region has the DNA TGTGCCAGCAGCTTAGGACAGGACTACGAGCAGTACTTC. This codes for CASSLGQDYEQYF.

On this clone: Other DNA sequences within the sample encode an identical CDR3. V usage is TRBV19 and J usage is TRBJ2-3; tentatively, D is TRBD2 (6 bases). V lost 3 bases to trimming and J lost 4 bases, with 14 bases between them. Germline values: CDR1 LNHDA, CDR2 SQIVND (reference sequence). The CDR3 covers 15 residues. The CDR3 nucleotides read TGTGCCAGTAGTATTCAGGGCAGGGAGGCAGATACGCAGTATTTT. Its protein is CASSIQGREADTQYF. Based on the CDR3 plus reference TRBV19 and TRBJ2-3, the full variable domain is DGGITQSPKYLFRKEGQNVTLSCEQNLNHDAMYWYRQDPGQGLRLIYYSQIVNDFQKGDIAEGYSVSREKKESFPLTVTSAQKNPTAFYLCASSIQGREADTQYFGPGTRLTVL.

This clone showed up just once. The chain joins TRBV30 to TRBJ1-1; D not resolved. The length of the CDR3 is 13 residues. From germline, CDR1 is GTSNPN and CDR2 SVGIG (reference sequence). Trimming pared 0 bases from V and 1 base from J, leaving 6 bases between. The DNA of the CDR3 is TGTGCCTGGAGTGTACAGTCGAACACTGAAGCTTTCTTT. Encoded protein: CAWSVQSNTEAFF. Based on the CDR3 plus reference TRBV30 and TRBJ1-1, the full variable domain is SQTIHQWPATLVQPVGSPLSLECTVEGTSNPNLYWYRQAAGRGLQLLFYSVGIGQISSEVPQNLSASRPQDRQFILSSKKLLLSDSGFYLCAWSVQSNTEAFFGQGTRLTVV.

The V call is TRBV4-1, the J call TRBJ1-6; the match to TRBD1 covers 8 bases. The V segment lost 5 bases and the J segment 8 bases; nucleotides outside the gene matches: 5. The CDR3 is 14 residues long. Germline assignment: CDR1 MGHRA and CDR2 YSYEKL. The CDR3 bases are TGCGCCAGCAGCTTGGACAGGGTAGATTCACCCCTCCACTTT. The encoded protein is CASSLDRVDSPLHF.

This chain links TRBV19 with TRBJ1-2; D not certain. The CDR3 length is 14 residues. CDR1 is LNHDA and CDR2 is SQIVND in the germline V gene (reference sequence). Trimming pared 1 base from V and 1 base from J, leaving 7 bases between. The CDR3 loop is CASSIVGSNYGYTF. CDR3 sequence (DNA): TGTGCCAGTAGTATAGTTGGCAGTAACTATGGCTACACCTTC.

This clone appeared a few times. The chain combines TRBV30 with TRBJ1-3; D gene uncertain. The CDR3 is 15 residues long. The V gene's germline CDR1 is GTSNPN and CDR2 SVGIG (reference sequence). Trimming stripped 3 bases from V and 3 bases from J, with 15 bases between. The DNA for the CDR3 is TGTGCCTGGAGACCTCTCTTGGCTCATGGAAACACCATATATTTT. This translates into CAWRPLLAHGNTIYF.